This TCR beta chain came from a study of blood T cell repertoires in COVID-19. On the study more broadly: The United States, Italy and Spain provided the acute and convalescent COVID-19 samples.

The CDR3 loop spans 14 amino acids. V gave up 2 bases and J gave up 7 bases, with 9 bases separating them. Looked up from germline, CDR1 is MNHEY and CDR2 is SVGEGT. Per the authors' pipeline: Reference gene primers were amplified, and this amplification served to estimate nucleated cell counts. Some clones are missing from TCRdb's copy, which holds only in-frame ones; the method was immunoSEQ multiplex PCR. V and J calls and clone size follow that table, whereas D and trimming were derived from the DNA. Among about 160,000 clones listed, roughly 90% were seen once. The sequenced sample consisted of peripheral blood. The sequence was obtained from a woman between 55 and 75 years old with active or convalescent COVID-19. This chain links TRBV6-2 or TRBV6-3 with TRBJ1-6; weak D call: TRBD1 (6 bases). The CDR3 region has the DNA TGTGCCAGCAGTTACGTTGGACAGAATTCACCCCTCCACTTT. The encoded protein is CASSYVGQNSPLHF.